Here is one TCR beta chain with its context. This record belongs to a study of identical twins. The CDR3 sequence is 12 residues long. Per germline, CDR1 SGHRS and CDR2 YFSETQ. From the 5' RACE reads, TCRdb called clonotypes with MiXCR, one entry per CDR3 protein. The sample has nearly 900,000 distinct CDR3 sequences, 9% to 15% seen once. This sample was shared with a second study, whose subject was yellow fever vaccine responses in identical twins.

The sequence was collected from a woman under 30 in good health. The V gene is TRBV5-1, the J gene TRBJ2-3; D is ambiguous. Matching the DNA end better, TRBJ1-5 makes the J call doubtful. Sequencing was performed on PBMCs. The CDR3 sequence: CASSLTTDTQHF. CDR3 DNA: TGCGCCAGCAGCTTGACCACAGATACGCAGCATTTT.